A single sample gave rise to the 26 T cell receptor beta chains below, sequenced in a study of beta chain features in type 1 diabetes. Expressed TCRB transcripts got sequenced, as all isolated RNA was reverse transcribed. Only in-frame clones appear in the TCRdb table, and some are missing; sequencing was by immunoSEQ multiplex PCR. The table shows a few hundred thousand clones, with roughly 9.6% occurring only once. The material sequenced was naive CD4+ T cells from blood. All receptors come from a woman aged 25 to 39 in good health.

The CDR3 nucleotides read TGTGCCAGCAGCCAAACAGGGGGTAGGCGTCAGCCCCAGCATTTT. Its protein product is CASSQTGGRRQPQHF. The gene calls are TRBV5-6 and TRBJ1-5; 8 bases line up with TRBD1. Germline V gives CDR1 SGHDT, CDR2 YYEEEE. This CDR3 spans 15 amino acids. V shed 4 bases and J 6 bases; nucleotides not matched to a gene: 9.

CDR3 region: CASSLVPPSSYNEQFF. CDR3 nucleotides: TGCGCCAGCAGCTTGGTTCCGCCGAGCTCCTACAATGAGCAGTTCTTC. The gene calls are TRBV5-1 and TRBJ2-1, with no clear D. V dropped 0 bases and J dropped 0 bases, with 10 bases sitting between them. The V gene's germline CDR1 is SGHRS and CDR2 YFSETQ. CDR3 length: 16 residues.

Here the CDR3 reads CASSPWGDQYNEQFF. Here the CDR3 DNA reads TGTGCCAGCAGTCCCTGGGGGGATCAATACAATGAGCAGTTCTTC. The genes are TRBV9 and TRBJ2-1, with a tentative D call TRBD2 (6 bases). The CDR3 is made up of 15 amino acids. Germline V gene data show CDR1 as SGDLS and CDR2 as YYNGEE. V lost 5 bases, J lost 4 bases, and 16 bases lay in between.

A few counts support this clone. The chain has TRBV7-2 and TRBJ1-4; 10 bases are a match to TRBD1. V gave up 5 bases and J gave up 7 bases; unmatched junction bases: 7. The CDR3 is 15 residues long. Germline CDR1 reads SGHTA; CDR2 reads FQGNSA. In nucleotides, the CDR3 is TGTGCCAGCAGCACGAGACAGGGGGCCATTGAAAAACTGTTTTTT. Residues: CASSTRQGAIEKLFF.

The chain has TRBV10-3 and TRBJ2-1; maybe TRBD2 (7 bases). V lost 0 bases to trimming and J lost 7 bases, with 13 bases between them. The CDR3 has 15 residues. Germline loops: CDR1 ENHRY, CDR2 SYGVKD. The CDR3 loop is CAISESRGAGNEQFF. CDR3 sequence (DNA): TGTGCCATCAGTGAGTCTCGGGGGGCGGGGAATGAGCAGTTCTTC.

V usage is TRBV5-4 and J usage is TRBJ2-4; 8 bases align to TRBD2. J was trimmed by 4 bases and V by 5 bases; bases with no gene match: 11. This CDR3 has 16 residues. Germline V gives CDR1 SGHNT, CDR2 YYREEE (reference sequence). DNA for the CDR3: TGTGCCAGCAGTCGGGAGGGCCTCGGGGGGAAAAACATTCAGTACTTC. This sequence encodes CASSREGLGGKNIQYF.

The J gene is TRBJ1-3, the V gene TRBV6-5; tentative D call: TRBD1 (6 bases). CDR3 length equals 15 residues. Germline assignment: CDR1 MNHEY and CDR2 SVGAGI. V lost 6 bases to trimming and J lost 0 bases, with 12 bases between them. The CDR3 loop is CASSQGSFSGNTIYF. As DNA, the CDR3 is TGTGCCAGCAGCCAGGGGAGTTTCTCTGGAAACACCATATATTTT.

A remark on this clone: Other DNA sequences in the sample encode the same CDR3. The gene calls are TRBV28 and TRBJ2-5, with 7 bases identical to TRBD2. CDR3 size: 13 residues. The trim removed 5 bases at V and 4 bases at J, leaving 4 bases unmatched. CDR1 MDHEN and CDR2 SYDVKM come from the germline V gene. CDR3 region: CASSAGGRETQYF. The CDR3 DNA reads TGTGCCAGCAGTGCAGGCGGGAGAGAGACCCAGTACTTC.

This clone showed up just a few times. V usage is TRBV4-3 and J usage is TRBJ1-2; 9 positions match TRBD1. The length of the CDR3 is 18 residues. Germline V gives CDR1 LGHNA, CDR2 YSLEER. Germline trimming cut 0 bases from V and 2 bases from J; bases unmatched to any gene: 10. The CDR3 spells CASSQDPIYRGQNYGYTF. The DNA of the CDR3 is TGCGCCAGCAGCCAAGACCCGATTTACAGGGGGCAAAACTATGGCTACACCTTC.

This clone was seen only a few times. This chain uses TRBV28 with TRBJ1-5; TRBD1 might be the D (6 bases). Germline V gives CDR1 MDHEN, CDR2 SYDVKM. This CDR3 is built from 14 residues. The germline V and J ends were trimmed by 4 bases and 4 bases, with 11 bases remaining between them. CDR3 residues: CASSSGVGNQPQHF. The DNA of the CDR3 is TGTGCCAGCAGTTCAGGGGTGGGGAATCAGCCCCAGCATTTT.

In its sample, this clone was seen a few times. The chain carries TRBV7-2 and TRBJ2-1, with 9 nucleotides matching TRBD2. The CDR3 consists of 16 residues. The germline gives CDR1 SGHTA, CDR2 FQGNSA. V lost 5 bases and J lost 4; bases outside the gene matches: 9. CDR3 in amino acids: CASSTRASGIYNEQFF. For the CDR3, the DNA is TGTGCCAGCAGCACCCGTGCTAGCGGGATATACAATGAGCAGTTCTTC.

CDR3 in DNA: TGTGCCAGCAGCTTTGAGAGTGGTCAGCCCCAGCATTTT. Its protein is CASSFESGQPQHF. The V and J genes are TRBV7-9 and TRBJ1-5; D uncertain. The germline CDR1 and CDR2 sequences are SEHNR and FQNEAQ (reference sequence). Trimming removed 3 bases at V and 6 bases at J, with 9 bases between. The CDR3 consists of 13 residues.

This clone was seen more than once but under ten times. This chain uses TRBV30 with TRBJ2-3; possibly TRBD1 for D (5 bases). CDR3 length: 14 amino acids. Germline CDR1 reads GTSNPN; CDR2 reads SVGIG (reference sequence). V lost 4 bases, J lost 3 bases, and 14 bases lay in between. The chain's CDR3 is CAWTPPPGTDTQYF. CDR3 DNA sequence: TGTGCCTGGACCCCACCCCCAGGGACAGATACGCAGTATTTT.

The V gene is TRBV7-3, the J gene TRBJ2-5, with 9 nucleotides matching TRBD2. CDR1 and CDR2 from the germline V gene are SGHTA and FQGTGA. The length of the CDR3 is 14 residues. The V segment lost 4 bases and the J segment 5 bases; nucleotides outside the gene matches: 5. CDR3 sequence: CASSSSSGAETQYF. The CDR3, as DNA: TGTGCCAGCAGCTCCTCTAGCGGGGCGGAGACCCAGTACTTC.

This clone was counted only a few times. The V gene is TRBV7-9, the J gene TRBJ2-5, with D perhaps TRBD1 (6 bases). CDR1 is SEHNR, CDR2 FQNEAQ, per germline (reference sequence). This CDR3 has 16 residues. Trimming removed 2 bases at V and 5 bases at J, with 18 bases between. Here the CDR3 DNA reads TGTGCCAGCAGCTTAAGGGGGACCCTAATTTGGGAGACCCAGTACTTC. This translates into CASSLRGTLIWETQYF.

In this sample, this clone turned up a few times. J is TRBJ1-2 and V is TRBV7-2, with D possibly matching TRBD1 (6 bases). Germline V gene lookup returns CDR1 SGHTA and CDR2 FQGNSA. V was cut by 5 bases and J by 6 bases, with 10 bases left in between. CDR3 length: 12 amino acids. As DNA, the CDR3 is TGTGCCAGCAGCAGAGGACAGCATGGCTACACCTTC. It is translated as CASSRGQHGYTF.

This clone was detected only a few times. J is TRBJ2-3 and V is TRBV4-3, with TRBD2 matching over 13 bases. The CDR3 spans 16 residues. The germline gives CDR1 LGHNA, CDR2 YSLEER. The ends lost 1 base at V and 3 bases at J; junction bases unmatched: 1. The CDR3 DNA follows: TGCGCCAGCAGCCAAGGACTAGCGGGAGGAACAGATACGCAGTATTTT. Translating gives CASSQGLAGGTDTQYF.

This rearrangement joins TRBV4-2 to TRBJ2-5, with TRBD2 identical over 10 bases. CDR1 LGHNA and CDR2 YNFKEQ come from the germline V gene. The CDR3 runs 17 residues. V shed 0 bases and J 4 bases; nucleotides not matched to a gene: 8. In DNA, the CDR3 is TGTGCCAGCAGCCAAGAAGGAAGCGGGAGGGGGTTAGAGACCCAGTACTTC. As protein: CASSQEGSGRGLETQYF.

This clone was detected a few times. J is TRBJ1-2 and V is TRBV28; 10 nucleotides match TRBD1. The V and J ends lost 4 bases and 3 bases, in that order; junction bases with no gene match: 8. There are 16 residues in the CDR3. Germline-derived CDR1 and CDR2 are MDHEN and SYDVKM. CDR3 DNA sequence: TGTGCCAGCAGTTCGCCGGGACAGGGGTATGACTATGGCTACACCTTC. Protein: CASSSPGQGYDYGYTF.

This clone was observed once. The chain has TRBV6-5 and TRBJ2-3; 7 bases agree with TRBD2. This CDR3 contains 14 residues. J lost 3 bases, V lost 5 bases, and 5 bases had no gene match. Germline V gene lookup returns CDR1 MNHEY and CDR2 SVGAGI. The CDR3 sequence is CASSDAGATDTQYF. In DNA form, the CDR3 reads TGTGCCAGCAGTGATGCGGGAGCTACAGATACGCAGTATTTT.

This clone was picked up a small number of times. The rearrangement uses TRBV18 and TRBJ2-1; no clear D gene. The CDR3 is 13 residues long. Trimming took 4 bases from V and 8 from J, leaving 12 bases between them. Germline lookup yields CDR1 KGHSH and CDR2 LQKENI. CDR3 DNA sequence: TGTGCCAGCTCACTATCGACCAGGTATGAGCAGTTCTTC. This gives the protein CASSLSTRYEQFF.

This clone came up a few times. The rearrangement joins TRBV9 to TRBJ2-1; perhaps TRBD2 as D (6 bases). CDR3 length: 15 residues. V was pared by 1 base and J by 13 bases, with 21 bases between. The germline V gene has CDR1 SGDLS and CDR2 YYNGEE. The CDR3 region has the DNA TGTGCCAGCAGCGTATTATGGGCTGGCGGGAACGGACAGTTCTTC. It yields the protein CASSVLWAGGNGQFF. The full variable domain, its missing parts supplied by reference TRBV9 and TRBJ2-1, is DSGVTQTPKHLITATGQRVTLRCSPRSGDLSVYWYQQSLDQGLQFLIQYYNGEERAKGNILERFSAQQFPDLHSELNLSSLELGDSALYFCASSVLWAGGNGQFFGPGTRLTVL.

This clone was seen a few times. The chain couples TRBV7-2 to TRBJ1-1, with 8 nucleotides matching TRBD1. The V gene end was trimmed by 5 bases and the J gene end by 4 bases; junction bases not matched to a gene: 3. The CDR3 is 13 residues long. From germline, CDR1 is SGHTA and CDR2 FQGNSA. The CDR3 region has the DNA TGTGCCAGCAGCCCCAGGGGGCCCACTGAAGCTTTCTTT. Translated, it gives CASSPRGPTEAFF.

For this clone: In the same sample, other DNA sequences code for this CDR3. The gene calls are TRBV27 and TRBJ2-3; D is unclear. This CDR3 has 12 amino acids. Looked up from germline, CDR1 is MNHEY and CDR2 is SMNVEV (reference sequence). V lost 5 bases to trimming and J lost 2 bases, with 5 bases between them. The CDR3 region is CASSGATDTQYF. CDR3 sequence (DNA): TGTGCCAGCAGTGGAGCCACAGATACGCAGTATTTT.

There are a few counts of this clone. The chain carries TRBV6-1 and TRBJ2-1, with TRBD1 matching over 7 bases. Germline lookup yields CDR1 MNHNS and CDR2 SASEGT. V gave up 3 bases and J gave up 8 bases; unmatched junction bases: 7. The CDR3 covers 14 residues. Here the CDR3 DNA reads TGTGCCAGCAGTGACCAGACAGGGAGCGATGAGCAGTTCTTC. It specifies CASSDQTGSDEQFF.

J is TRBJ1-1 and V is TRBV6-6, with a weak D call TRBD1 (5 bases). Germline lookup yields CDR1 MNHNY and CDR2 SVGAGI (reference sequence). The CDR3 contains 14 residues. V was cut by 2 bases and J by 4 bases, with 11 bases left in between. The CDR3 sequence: CASSYADSSTEAFF. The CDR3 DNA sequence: TGTGCCAGCAGTTACGCAGACAGCTCCACTGAAGCTTTCTTT.